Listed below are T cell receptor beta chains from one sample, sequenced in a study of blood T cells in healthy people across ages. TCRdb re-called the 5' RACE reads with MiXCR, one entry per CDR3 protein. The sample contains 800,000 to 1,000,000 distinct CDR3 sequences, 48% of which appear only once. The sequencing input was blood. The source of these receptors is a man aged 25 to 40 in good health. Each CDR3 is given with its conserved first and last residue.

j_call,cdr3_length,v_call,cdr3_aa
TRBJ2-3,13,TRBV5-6,CASRLGSTDTQYF
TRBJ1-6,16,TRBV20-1,CSAAGGRGRVSSPLHF
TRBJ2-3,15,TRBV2,CASSESGTEADTQYF
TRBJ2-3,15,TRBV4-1,CASSLTGQRTDTQYF
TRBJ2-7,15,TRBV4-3,CASSQDAGRSYEQYF
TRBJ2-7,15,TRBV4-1,CASSHRVTDPGEQYF
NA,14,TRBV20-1,CSARVSGGVETQYF
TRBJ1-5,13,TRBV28,CASSLVVSMPQHF
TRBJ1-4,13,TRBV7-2,CASSPARNEKLFF
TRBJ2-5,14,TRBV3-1,CASSEATARHEQYF
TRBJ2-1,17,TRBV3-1,CASSQGPAGVLDNEQFF
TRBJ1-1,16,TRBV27,CASSLTVSQSNTEAFF
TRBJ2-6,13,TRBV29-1,CSVEGWGANVLTF
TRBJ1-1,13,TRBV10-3,CATTPQGNAEAFF
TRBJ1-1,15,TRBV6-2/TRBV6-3,CASTPSTGLNTEAFF
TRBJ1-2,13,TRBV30,CAWSNRGGYGYTF
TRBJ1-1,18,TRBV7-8,CASSLWSRSGTGLAEAFF
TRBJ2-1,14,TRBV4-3,CASSPSRSNNEQFF
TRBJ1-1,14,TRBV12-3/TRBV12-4,CASSLGEGYTEAFF
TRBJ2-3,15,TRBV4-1,CASSQGPPRTDTQYF
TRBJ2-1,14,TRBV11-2,CASSSLENYNEQFF
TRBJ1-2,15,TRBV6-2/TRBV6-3,CASSSRDRGRNGYTF
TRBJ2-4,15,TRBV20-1,CSAGSGGVGKNIQYF
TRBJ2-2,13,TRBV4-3,CASSQLGTGELFF
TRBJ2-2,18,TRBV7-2,CASSLALAGGPDTGELFF
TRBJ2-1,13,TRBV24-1,CATSGVRDTEQFF
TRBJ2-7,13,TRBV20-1,CSARALEGYEQYF
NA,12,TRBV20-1,CSARRDTETQYF
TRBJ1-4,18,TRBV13,CASSLGRKGRSANEKLFF
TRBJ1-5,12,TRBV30,CAGSLDGYPQHF
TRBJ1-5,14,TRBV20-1,CSAREGQGKQPQHF
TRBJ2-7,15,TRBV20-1,CSARDPLAGEYEQYF
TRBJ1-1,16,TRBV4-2,CASSQDADRAHAEAFF
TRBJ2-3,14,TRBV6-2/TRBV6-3,CASTAGSRTDTQYF
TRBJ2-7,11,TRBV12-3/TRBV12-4,CASTYQDEQYF
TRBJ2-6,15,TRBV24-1,CATSDLGSGANVLTF
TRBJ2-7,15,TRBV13,CASSNAGTGYYEQYF
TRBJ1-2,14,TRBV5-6,CASSWGQVVYGYTF
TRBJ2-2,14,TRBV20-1,CSASEGLRAGELFF
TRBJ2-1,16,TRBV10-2,CASSERGTSSYNEQFF
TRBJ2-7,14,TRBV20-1,CSASGDQVSYEQYF
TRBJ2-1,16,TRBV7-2,CASSLKERAGANEQFF
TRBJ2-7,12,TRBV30,CAWSVGAYEQYF
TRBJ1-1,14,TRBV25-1,CASSDPVSNTEAFF
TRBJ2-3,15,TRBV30,CAWKKDTTSTDTQYF
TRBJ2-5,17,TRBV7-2,CASSPQPGLAGKETQYF
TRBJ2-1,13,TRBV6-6,CASGPTENNEQFF
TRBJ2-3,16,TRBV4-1,CASSQGTSSTTDTQYF
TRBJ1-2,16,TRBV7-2,CASSTRQGAELYGYTF
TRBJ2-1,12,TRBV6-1,CASIGQFYEQFF
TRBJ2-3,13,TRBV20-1,CSARIRLADTQYF
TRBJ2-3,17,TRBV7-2,CASSLAGTGLAGDTQYF
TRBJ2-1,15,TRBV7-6,CASSLAATSGFEQFF